Listed below are T cell receptor beta chains from one sample, sequenced in a study of T cell repertoires in cytomegalovirus infection. Their cognate antigens are unknown. Each CDR3 protein is one row after TCRdb ran MiXCR on the reads. The data hold approximately 730,000 distinct CDR3 sequences, with almost 30% observed a single time. Sequences were derived from cultured CD8+ T cells from PBMCs, sampled from culture after CMV antigen stimulation. All receptors come from a human donor in good health (CMV status not recorded). Some clones in this sample may be carry-over from other donors' samples. Each CDR3 is given with its conserved first and last residue. A D gene is named only where the DNA matches it firmly. The size field is filled for only some rows; it gives once, few, many or a size class.

TRBJ1-1,-,-,TRBV27,CASLQDTEAFF,TGTGCCAGCCTCCAGGACACTGAAGCTTTCTTT
TRBJ1-2,-,few,TRBV9,CASSPTVTTSQANYGYTF,TGTGCCAGCAGCCCTACGGTCACCACTAGTCAAGCTAACTATGGCTACACCTTC
TRBJ1-5,-,-,TRBV27,CASSLRGPYSNQPQHF,TGTGCCAGCAGTTTAAGGGGCCCTTATAGCAATCAGCCCCAGCATTTT
TRBJ1-1,-,-,TRBV7-9,CAKEGVTEAFF,TGTGCCAAGGAGGGGGTCACTGAAGCTTTCTTT
TRBJ1-1,-,-,TRBV27,CASTNASVAFF,TGTGCCAGCACCAATGCGTCCGTGGCTTTCTTT
TRBJ1-3,-,few,TRBV6-1,CASSTATSGNTIYF,TGTGCCAGCAGTACGGCAACCTCTGGAAACACCATATATTTT
TRBJ1-1,-,-,TRBV28,CASTVSGASEAFF,TGTGCCAGCACCGTATCAGGAGCCTCTGAAGCTTTCTTT
TRBJ2-3,-,few,TRBV6-1,CASSPHKTVRHTDTQYF,TGTGCCAGCAGTCCGCACAAGACAGTGCGCCACACAGATACGCAGTATTTT
TRBJ2-3,TRBD1,few,TRBV6-1,CALQGASSTDTQYF,TGTGCCTTGCAGGGGGCTTCTAGCACAGATACGCAGTATTTT
TRBJ2-1,-,few,TRBV4-1,CASSHRANEQFF,TGCGCCAGCAGCCACCGGGCCAATGAGCAGTTCTTC
TRBJ2-1,-,-,TRBV7-9,CASSPPGGSNEQFF,TGTGCCAGCAGCCCCCCGGGCGGATCCAATGAGCAGTTCTTC
TRBJ2-1,TRBD2,-,TRBV7-9,CASSSGRSNEQFF,TGTGCCAGCAGCTCCGGGAGGAGCAATGAGCAGTTCTTC
TRBJ1-1,-,many,TRBV27,CASSLGVSTEAFF,TGTGCCAGCAGCTTAGGGGTTAGCACTGAAGCTTTCTTT
TRBJ1-2,-,few,TRBV5-5,CASTPGDYGYTF,TGTGCCAGCACCCCCGGAGACTATGGCTACACCTTC
TRBJ2-2,TRBD1,-,TRBV7-6,CASSGRQGGSTGELFF,TGTGCCAGCAGCGGCAGACAGGGGGGCTCGACCGGGGAGCTGTTTTTT
TRBJ1-2,-,few,TRBV6-1,CASSEFQILHYGYTF,TGTGCCAGCAGTGAATTCCAGATCCTACACTATGGCTACACCTTC
TRBJ2-1,TRBD1,few,TRBV27,CASSHQGAIWEQFF,TGTGCCAGCAGTCACCAGGGGGCTATCTGGGAGCAGTTCTTC
TRBJ1-6,-,many,TRBV9,CASSPNTGYSPLHF,TGTGCCAGCAGCCCAAACACAGGCTATTCACCCCTCCACTTT
TRBJ2-5,-,many,TRBV7-2,CASSFMDALVFGETQYF,TGTGCCAGCAGCTTCATGGACGCGCTGGTGTTTGGAGAGACCCAGTACTTC
TRBJ1-6,TRBD1,-,TRBV6-5,CASSYGGWTGGFQRPLHF,TGTGCCAGCAGTTACGGGGGATGGACAGGGGGCTTCCAGCGTCCCCTCCACTTT
TRBJ2-3,-,few,TRBV6-2/TRBV6-3,CARLLGTHNTDTQYF,TGTGCCAGGCTACTAGGTACACACAACACAGATACGCAGTATTTT
TRBJ2-1,-,many,TRBV29-1,CSVGRTEQFF,TGCAGCGTCGGTAGGACCGAGCAGTTCTTC
TRBJ2-5,TRBD2,many,TRBV28,CASNEREGLAGGFQETQYF,TGTGCCAGCAACGAAAGGGAAGGACTAGCGGGGGGATTTCAAGAGACCCAGTACTTC
TRBJ1-4,-,few,TRBV2,CASSDWQKEKLFF,TGTGCCAGCAGTGATTGGCAAAAAGAAAAACTGTTTTTT
TRBJ2-5,-,many,TRBV7-2,CASSPWGDFYFQETQYF,TGTGCCAGCAGCCCCTGGGGGGACTTTTACTTCCAAGAGACCCAGTACTTC
TRBJ1-3,-,few,TRBV12-3/TRBV12-4,CASTPWGVGNTIYF,TGTGCCAGCACCCCCTGGGGGGTGGGAAACACCATATATTTT
TRBJ2-1,TRBD2,-,TRBV9,CASSVGTSGGYYDEQFF,TGTGCCAGCAGCGTAGGGACTAGCGGGGGTTATTACGATGAGCAGTTCTTC
TRBJ2-1,-,few,TRBV5-4,CASSLFPDSEQFF,TGTGCCAGCAGCTTGTTCCCGGATAGTGAGCAGTTCTTC
TRBJ1-2,-,-,TRBV7-9,CASSSGRGYGYTF,TGTGCCAGCAGTTCTGGGCGGGGATATGGCTACACCTTC
TRBJ1-1,-,few,TRBV4-1,CASSQEPGGNTEAFF,TGCGCCAGCAGCCAAGAACCGGGCGGGAACACTGAAGCTTTCTTT
TRBJ2-3,-,-,TRBV7-7,CASSPVGDTDTQYF,TGTGCTAGCAGCCCAGTGGGGGACACAGATACGCAGTATTTT
TRBJ2-3,-,-,TRBV9,CASSVESGASTDTQYF,TGTGCCAGCAGCGTAGAATCCGGGGCCAGCACAGATACGCAGTATTTT